Shown below are 15 T cell receptor beta chains from a single sample sequenced in a study of cytomegalovirus exposure and HLA in healthy donors. Assay used: immunoSEQ multiplex PCR; TCRdb lists only in-frame clones, some missing. The repertoire holds about 82,000 clones, with roughly 94% as singletons. Sequenced input: PBMCs. The receptors here all came from a woman between 18 and 29 years old in good health and CMV-seronegative.

The chain uses TRBV10-3 and TRBJ2-7; tentative D call: TRBD2 (6 bases). V was cut by 10 bases and J by 6 bases, with 16 bases left in between. Germline values: CDR1 ENHRY, CDR2 SYGVKD. The CDR3 is 12 amino acids. As DNA, the CDR3 is TGTGCCACCGCGGGACTCCCCCTCGAGCAGTACTTC. This gives the protein CATAGLPLEQYF.

For the CDR3, the DNA is TGTGCCAGCAGTTTGTGGGGTCAGGGGGAAAAACTGTTTTTT. Its protein is CASSLWGQGEKLFF. The chain couples TRBV27 to TRBJ1-4; TRBD1 might be the D (6 bases). V shed 3 bases and J shed 8 bases, with 13 bases lying between them. Looked up from germline, CDR1 is MNHEY and CDR2 is SMNVEV (reference sequence). This CDR3 has 14 amino acids.

This rearrangement joins TRBV27 to TRBJ2-3, with D perhaps matching TRBD2 (6 bases). Per germline, CDR1 MNHEY and CDR2 SMNVEV (reference sequence). The CDR3 totals 14 residues. V lost 3 bases and J lost 5, with 12 bases in between. CDR3 nucleotide sequence: TGTGCCAGCAGTTTCCGGGACTCCGAAGATACGCAGTATTTT. Translating it yields CASSFRDSEDTQYF.

J is TRBJ2-3 and V is TRBV11-3; TRBD1 agrees at 8 bases. The junction had 4 bases not matched to a gene; V was cut back by 5 bases and J by 0 bases. Germline values: CDR1 SGHNT, CDR2 YENEEA. The CDR3 length is 15 residues. CDR3 nucleotides: TGTGCCAGCAGCCAGACAGGGGTTAGCACAGATACGCAGTATTTT. It encodes CASSQTGVSTDTQYF.

The chain recombines TRBV7-9 with TRBJ2-7; the match to TRBD1 covers 7 bases. This CDR3 contains 14 residues. The germline V gene has CDR1 SEHNR and CDR2 FQNEAQ (reference sequence). V was clipped by 5 bases and J by 4 bases; unmatched bases: 8. This CDR3 is CASSAGTARYEQYF. CDR3 DNA sequence: TGTGCCAGCAGCGCCGGGACAGCGAGATACGAGCAGTACTTC.

The V call is TRBV19, the J call TRBJ2-5, with TRBD1 matching 8 bases. Germline loops: CDR1 LNHDA, CDR2 SQIVND (reference sequence). Trimming cost V 5 bases and J 2 bases; bases outside gene matches: 4. The CDR3 totals 14 residues. CDR3 protein: CASSLRQGQETQYF. The CDR3 DNA reads as TGTGCCAGTAGTTTAAGACAGGGGCAAGAGACCCAGTACTTC.

This chain uses TRBV9 with TRBJ2-1, with 11 bases lining up with TRBD2. V trimming: 3 bases; J trimming: 8 bases; junction bases outside the gene matches: 10. CDR1 and CDR2 from the germline V gene are SGDLS and YYNGEE. This CDR3 has 16 amino acids. The DNA of the CDR3 is TGTGCCAGCAGCGCGAGTAGCGGGGGGGGGCATCATGAGCAGTTCTTC. This gives the protein CASSASSGGGHHEQFF.

This clone was recorded once. The gene calls are TRBV27 and TRBJ2-6; 7 bases are a match to TRBD1. CDR3 length: 17 residues. Germline CDR1 is MNHEY and CDR2 is SMNVEV (reference sequence). After removal of 5 bases from V and 0 bases from J, the junction contained 7 bases not matched to a gene. The CDR3 protein is CASSIGQERSGANVLTF. The CDR3, as DNA: TGTGCCAGCAGTATAGGACAGGAGCGCTCTGGGGCCAACGTCCTGACTTTC.

This chain connects TRBV7-2 to TRBJ2-5; TRBD2 agrees at 12 bases. The assigned J gene may be wrong: the sequence end matches TRBJ2-7 better. Looked up from germline, CDR1 is SGHTA and CDR2 is FQGNSA. There are 15 residues in the CDR3. The DNA for the CDR3 is TGTGCCAGCAGCTTAGGGACTAGCGGGGTGTACGAGCAGTACTTC. This sequence encodes CASSLGTSGVYEQYF.

The rearrangement uses TRBV7-6 and TRBJ1-3; tentatively, D is TRBD1 (5 bases). Germline V gene data show CDR1 as SGHVS and CDR2 as FNYEAQ. CDR3 length: 16 residues. Deletions cut 4 bases from V and 1 base from J, with 14 bases between. In nucleotides, the CDR3 is TGTGCCAGCAGCTCGGGGCTCGGGGGTTCTGGAAACACCATATATTTT. This sequence encodes CASSSGLGGSGNTIYF.

The chain employs TRBV7-9 and TRBJ2-1, with 12 bases aligning to TRBD2. V was clipped by 1 base and J by 0 bases; unmatched bases: 1. Germline loops: CDR1 SEHNR, CDR2 FQNEAQ (reference sequence). CDR3 size: 17 residues. In DNA, the CDR3 is TGTGCCAGCAGCTTAGGGACTAGCGGGAACTCCTACAATGAGCAGTTCTTC. Protein: CASSLGTSGNSYNEQFF.

V is TRBV28 and J is TRBJ1-6; D is ambiguous. Germline V gene lookup returns CDR1 MDHEN and CDR2 SYDVKM. Trimming took 3 bases from V and 6 from J, leaving 9 bases between them. The CDR3 is 14 residues long. CDR3 sequence (DNA): TGTGCCAGCAGTTTGATCACAGCTAATTCACCCCTCCACTTT. It encodes CASSLITANSPLHF.

V gene TRBV27 combines with J gene TRBJ1-4, with 7 bases aligning to TRBD1. CDR3 length: 15 residues. Per the germline V gene, CDR1 is MNHEY and CDR2 is SMNVEV (reference sequence). J was trimmed by 7 bases and V by 3 bases; bases with no gene match: 8. Written as DNA, the CDR3 is TGTGCCAGCAGTTTGAAAAGGGACAGTCCTGAAAAACTGTTTTTT. It yields the protein CASSLKRDSPEKLFF.

The chain joins TRBV21-1 to TRBJ1-5. TRBV21-1 is marked as a pseudogene. The CDR3 length is 11 residues. CDR3 bases: TGTGCCAGCACGGGGTCTCGGCCCCAGCATTTT. Protein product: CASTGSRPQHF.

The V call is TRBV28, the J call TRBJ2-3; TRBD1 is a possible D gene (5 bases). This CDR3 region has 11 residues. Per the germline V gene, CDR1 is MDHEN and CDR2 is SYDVKM. V was cut by 6 bases and J by 14 bases, with 15 bases left in between. The CDR3 bases are TGTGCCAGCAGATCCCCAAGACAGAGGTATTTT. Its protein is CASRSPRQRYF.